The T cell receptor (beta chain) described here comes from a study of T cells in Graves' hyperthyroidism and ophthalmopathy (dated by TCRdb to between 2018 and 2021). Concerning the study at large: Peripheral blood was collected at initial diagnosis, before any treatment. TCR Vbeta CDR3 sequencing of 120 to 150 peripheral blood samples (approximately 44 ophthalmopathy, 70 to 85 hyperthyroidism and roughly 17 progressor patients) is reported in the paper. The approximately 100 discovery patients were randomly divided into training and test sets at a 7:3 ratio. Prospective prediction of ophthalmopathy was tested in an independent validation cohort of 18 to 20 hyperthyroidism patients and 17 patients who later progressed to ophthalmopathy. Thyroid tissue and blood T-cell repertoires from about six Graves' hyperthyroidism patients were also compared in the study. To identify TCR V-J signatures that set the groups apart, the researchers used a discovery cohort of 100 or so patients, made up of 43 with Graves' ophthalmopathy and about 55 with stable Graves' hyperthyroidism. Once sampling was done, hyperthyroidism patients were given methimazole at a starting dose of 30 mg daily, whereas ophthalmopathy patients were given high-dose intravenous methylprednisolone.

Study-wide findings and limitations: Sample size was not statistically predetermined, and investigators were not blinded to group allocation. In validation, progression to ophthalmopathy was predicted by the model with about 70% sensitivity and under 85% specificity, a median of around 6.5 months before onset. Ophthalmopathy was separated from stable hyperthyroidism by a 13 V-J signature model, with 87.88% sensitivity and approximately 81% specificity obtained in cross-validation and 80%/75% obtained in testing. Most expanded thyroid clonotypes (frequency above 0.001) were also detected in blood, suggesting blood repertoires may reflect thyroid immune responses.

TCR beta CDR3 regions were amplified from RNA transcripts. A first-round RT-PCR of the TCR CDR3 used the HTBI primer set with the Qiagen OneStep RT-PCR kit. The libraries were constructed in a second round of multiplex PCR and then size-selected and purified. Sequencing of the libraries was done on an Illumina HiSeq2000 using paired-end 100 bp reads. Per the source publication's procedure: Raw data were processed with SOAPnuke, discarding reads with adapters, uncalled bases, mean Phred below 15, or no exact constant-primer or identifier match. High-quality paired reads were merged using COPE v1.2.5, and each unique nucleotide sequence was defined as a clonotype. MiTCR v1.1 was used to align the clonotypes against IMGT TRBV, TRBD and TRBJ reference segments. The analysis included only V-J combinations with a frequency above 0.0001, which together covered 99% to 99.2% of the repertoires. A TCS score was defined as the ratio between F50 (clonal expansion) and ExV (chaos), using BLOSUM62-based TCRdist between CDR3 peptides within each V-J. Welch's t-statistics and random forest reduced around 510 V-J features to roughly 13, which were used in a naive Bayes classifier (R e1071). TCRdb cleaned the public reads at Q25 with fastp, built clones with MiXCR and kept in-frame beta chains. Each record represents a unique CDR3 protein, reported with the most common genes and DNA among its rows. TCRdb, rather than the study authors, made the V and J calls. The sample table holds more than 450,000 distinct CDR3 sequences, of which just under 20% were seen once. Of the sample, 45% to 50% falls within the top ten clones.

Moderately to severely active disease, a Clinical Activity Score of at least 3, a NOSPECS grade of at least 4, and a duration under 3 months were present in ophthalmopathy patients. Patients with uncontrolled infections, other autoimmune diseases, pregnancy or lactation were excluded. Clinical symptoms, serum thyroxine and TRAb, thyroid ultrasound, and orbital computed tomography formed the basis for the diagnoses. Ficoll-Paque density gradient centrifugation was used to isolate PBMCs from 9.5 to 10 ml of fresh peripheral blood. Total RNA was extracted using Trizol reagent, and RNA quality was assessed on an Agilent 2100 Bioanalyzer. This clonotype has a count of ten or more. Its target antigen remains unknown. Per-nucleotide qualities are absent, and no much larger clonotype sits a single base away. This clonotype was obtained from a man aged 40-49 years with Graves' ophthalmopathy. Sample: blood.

In nucleotides, the sequence is TGCGCCAGCGGGTCTGGGCTGGGGGTTAGCACAGATACGCAGTATTTT. It translates as CASGSGLGVSTDTQYF. The chain is assembled from TRBV5-1 and TRBJ2-3; the D call is possibly TRBD1 or TRBD2, each sharing 5 bases. The germline ends are 18 bases apart after V is trimmed by 7 bases and J by 0 bases. Via the germline V gene, CDR1 is SGHRS and CDR2 YFSETQ. The CDR3 holds 16 amino acids from the cysteine to the phenylalanine. Only the CDR3 region is kept as DNA, spanning 48 bases read in frame from base 1.